This T cell receptor beta chain originates from a study of T cell repertoires in cytomegalovirus infection. TCRdb reanalysed the reads using MiXCR and keeps one entry per CDR3 protein. The sample yields roughly 630,000 distinct CDR3 sequences, less than 25% seen once. This CDR3 has 16 amino acids. V dropped 1 base and J dropped 0 bases, with 10 bases sitting between them. Germline lookup yields CDR1 MNHEY and CDR2 SMNVEV (reference sequence). Sequencing was performed on CD8+ T cells from PBMCs. J is TRBJ1-5 and V is TRBV27; no clear D gene. This TCR came from a human donor in good health (CMV status not recorded). Some clones in this sample may be carry-over from other donors' samples. The CDR3, as DNA: TGTGCCAGCAGTTTATGGGCGGGCGATAGCAATCAGCCCCAGCATTTT. It is translated as CASSLWAGDSNQPQHF.